This T cell receptor beta chain came from a study of shared clonotypes between healthy human individuals. About the research overall: Each donor's CD4 naive and CD4 memory cells filled three plates apiece, CD8 naive two, and CD8 memory one. Broader study findings: Clonotypes shared by all four sorted-subset donors had higher generation probabilities than non-shared clonotypes.

Germline CDR1 is SGHTS and CDR2 is YDEGEE. The length of the CDR3 is 15 residues. V lost 4 bases to trimming and J lost 8 bases; unmatched junction nucleotides: 6. Sequencing was at deep level. Profiled with immunoSEQ multiplex PCR; TCRdb holds only in-frame clones, not every one. The data hold millions of clones, with more than 80% observed a single time. As for this clone: Its antigen is not identified.

The sequence was obtained from a man between 18 and 35 years old in good health. Some clones in this sample may be carry-over from other donors' samples. Sequences were obtained from naive CD4+ T cells from PBMCs. Subset reported: CD45RA+ positively selected. The chain recombines TRBV5-8 with TRBJ1-4; 12 bases line up with TRBD1. The CDR3 nucleotides are TGTGCCAGCAGCACGGGACAGGGGGCAGAAGAAAAACTGTTTTTT. Translated, it gives CASSTGQGAEEKLFF.